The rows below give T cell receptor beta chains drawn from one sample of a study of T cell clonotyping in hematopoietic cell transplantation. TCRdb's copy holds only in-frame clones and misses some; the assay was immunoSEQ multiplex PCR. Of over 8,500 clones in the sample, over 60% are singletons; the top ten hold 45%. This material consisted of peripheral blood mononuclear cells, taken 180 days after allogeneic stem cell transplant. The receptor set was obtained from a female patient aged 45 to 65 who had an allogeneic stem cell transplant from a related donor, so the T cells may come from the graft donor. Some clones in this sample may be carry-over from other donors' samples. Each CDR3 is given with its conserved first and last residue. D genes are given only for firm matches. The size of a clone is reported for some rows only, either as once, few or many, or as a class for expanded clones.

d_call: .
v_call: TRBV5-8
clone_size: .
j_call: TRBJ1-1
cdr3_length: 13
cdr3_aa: CASSRLGGRSAFF
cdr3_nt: TGTGCCAGCAGCAGGCTTGGGGGCCGGTCCGCTTTCTTT

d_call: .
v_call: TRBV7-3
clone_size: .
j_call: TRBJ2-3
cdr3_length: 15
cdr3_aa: CASSSLGGATDTQYF
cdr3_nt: TGTGCCAGCAGCTCCCTTGGCGGGGCCACAGATACGCAGTATTTT

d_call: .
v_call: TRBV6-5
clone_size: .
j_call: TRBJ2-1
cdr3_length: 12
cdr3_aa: CATRGEYNEQFF
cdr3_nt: TGTGCCACCAGGGGGGAATACAATGAGCAGTTCTTC

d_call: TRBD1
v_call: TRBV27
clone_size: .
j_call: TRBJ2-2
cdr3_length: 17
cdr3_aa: CASSFSSGTANTGELFF
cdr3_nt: TGTGCCAGCAGCTTCTCTTCCGGGACAGCGAACACCGGGGAGCTGTTTTTT

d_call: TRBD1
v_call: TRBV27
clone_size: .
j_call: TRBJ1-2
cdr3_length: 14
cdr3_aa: CASRGTGANYGYTF
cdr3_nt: TGTGCCAGCAGGGGGACAGGGGCTAACTATGGCTACACCTTC

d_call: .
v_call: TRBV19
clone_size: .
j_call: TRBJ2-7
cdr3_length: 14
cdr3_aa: CARPSAIPPYEQYF
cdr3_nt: TGTGCCAGACCATCGGCGATCCCCCCGTACGAGCAGTACTTC

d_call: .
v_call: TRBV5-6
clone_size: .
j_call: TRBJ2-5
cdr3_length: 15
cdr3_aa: CASSPGRRGQETQYF
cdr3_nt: TGTGCCAGCAGCCCGGGGCGTCGGGGCCAAGAGACCCAGTACTTC

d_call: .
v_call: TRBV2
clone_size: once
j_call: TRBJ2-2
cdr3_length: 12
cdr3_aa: CASRLNTGELFF
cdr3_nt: TGTGCCAGCAGGCTTAACACCGGGGAGCTGTTTTTT

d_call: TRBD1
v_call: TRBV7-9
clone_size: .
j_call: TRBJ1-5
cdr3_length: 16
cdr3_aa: CASSRDSVWGDQPQHF
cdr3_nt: TGTGCCAGCAGCCGGGACAGCGTCTGGGGTGATCAGCCCCAGCATTTT

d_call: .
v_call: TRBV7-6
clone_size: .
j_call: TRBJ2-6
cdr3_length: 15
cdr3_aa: CASSSLSIGANVLTF
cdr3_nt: TGTGCCAGCAGCTCGCTGAGTATTGGGGCCAACGTCCTGACTTTC

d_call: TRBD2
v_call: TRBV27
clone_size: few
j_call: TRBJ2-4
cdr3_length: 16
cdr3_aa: CASSSHSGGAQNIQYF
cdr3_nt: TGTGCCAGCAGTTCCCATAGCGGGGGGGCCCAGAACATTCAGTACTTC

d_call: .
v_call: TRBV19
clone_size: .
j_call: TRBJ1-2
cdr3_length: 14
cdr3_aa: CASSIMGTDYGYTF
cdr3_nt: TGTGCCAGTAGTATTATGGGGACGGACTATGGCTACACCTTC

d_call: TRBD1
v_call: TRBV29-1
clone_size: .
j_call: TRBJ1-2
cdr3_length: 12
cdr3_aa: CSVGTGLDGYTF
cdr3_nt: TGCAGCGTCGGGACAGGGCTAGACGGCTACACCTTC

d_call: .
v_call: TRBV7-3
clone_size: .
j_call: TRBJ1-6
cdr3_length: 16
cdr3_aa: CASSSKVRDLNSPLHF
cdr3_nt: TGTGCCAGCAGCTCTAAAGTCCGGGACCTAAATTCACCCCTCCACTTT

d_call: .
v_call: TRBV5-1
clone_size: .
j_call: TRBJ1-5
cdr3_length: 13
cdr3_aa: CASSESGGRPQHF
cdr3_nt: TGCGCCAGCAGCGAGTCTGGGGGACGGCCCCAGCATTTT

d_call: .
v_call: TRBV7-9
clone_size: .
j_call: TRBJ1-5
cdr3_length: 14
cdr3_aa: CASSLTGVNQPQHF
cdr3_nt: TGTGCCAGCAGCTTGACAGGAGTCAATCAGCCCCAGCATTTT

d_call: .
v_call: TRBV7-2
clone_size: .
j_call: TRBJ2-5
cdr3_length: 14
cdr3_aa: CASTHRGKGETQYF
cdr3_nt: TGTGCCAGCACCCACCGGGGTAAGGGAGAGACCCAGTACTTC

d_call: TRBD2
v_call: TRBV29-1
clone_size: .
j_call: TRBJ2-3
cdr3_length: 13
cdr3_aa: CSVAAGDTDTQYF
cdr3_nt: TGCAGCGTGGCCGCGGGAGACACAGATACGCAGTATTTT

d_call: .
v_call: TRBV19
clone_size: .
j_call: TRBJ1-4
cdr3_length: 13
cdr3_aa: CASSGVRGEKLFF
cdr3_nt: TGTGCCAGTTCTGGGGTGCGCGGCGAAAAACTGTTTTTT